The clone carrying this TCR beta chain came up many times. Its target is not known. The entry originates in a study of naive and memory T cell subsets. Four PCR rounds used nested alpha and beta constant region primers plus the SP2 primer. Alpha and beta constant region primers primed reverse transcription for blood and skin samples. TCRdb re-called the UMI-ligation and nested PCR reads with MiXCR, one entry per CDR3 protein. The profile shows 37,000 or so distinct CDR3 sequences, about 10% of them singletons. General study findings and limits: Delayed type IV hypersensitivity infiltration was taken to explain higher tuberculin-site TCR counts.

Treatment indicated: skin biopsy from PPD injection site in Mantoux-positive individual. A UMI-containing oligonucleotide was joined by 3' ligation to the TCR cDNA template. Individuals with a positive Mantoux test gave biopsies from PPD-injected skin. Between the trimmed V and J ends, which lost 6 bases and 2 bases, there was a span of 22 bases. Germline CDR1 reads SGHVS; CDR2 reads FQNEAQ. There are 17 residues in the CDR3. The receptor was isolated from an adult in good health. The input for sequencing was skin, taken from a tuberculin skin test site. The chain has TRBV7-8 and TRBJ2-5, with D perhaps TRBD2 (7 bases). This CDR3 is CASRRIRGGARQETQYF. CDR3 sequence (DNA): TGTGCCAGCAGGCGGATACGCGGGGGCGCCCGTCAAGAGACCCAGTACTTC.